Listed below are T cell receptor beta chains from one sample, sequenced in a study of patients and donors after allogeneic stem cell transplantation. MiXCR, applied by TCRdb to the RT-PCR reads, yields one record per CDR3 protein. The table includes some 960,000 distinct CDR3 sequences, under 20% detected once. Sequencing used blood, either unsorted or a sorted T cell fraction (not recorded which). The receptors here all came from a human donor who was either an allogeneic HSCT recipient or a stem cell or donor lymphocyte infusion donor (not recorded which). It is not recorded whose cells these are; they may come from a transplant donor. The CDR3 runs from the conserved cysteine through the conserved F or W. The D gene is left open where the match is weak. Expanded clones get a size class; other rows say once, few or many, or leave the size out.

clone size: NA; D gene: TRBD2; J gene: TRBJ2-7; V gene: TRBV20-1; CDR3 DNA: TGCAGTGCTAGAAAAGCGGGGGCGTCCGAGCAGTACTTC; CDR3 protein: CSARKAGASEQYF
clone size: few; D gene: TRBD2; J gene: TRBJ2-3; V gene: TRBV11-2; CDR3 DNA: TGTGCCAGCAGCCGTGGACTAGCGGGAGGGCCACGTCGAACAGATACGCAGTATTTT; CDR3 protein: CASSRGLAGGPRRTDTQYF
clone size: many; D gene: TRBD2; J gene: TRBJ2-1; V gene: TRBV29-1; CDR3 DNA: TGCAGCGGGAGACTAGCGGGAGAAGATGAGCAGTTCTTC; CDR3 protein: CSGRLAGEDEQFF
clone size: many; D gene: NA; J gene: TRBJ1-1; V gene: TRBV12-3/TRBV12-4; CDR3 DNA: TGTGCCAGCAGTTTTGACAGCCTACTCGGGGACACTGAAGCTTTCTTT; CDR3 protein: CASSFDSLLGDTEAFF
clone size: few; D gene: TRBD1; J gene: TRBJ1-2; V gene: TRBV4-2; CDR3 DNA: TGTGCCAGCAGCCAAGATAACAGGGGGGACTATGGCTACACCTTC; CDR3 protein: CASSQDNRGDYGYTF
clone size: NA; D gene: NA; J gene: TRBJ1-1; V gene: TRBV25-1; CDR3 DNA: TGTGCCAGCGGACGCGCCGGGAGCACTGAAGCTTTCTTT; CDR3 protein: CASGRAGSTEAFF
clone size: NA; D gene: NA; J gene: TRBJ1-2; V gene: TRBV20-1; CDR3 DNA: TGCAGTGCTAGCGCGGGGGTGGGATATGGCTACACCTTC; CDR3 protein: CSASAGVGYGYTF
clone size: NA; D gene: NA; J gene: TRBJ2-2; V gene: TRBV5-1; CDR3 DNA: TGCGCCAGCAGCCAGCGGGTAGGGGGCGTTACCGGGGAGCTGTTTTTT; CDR3 protein: CASSQRVGGVTGELFF
clone size: few; D gene: NA; J gene: TRBJ2-1; V gene: TRBV20-1; CDR3 DNA: TGCAGTGCTAGTCCCGGGACAGAGCAGTTCTTC; CDR3 protein: CSASPGTEQFF
clone size: many; D gene: NA; J gene: TRBJ2-7; V gene: TRBV12-3/TRBV12-4; CDR3 DNA: TGTGCCAGCAGTTTATTAGGGTCCGAGCAGTACTTC; CDR3 protein: CASSLLGSEQYF
clone size: few; D gene: NA; J gene: TRBJ1-4; V gene: TRBV24-1; CDR3 DNA: TGTGCCACCAGTGCAGAGACCCCGGGAAAACTGTTTTTT; CDR3 protein: CATSAETPGKLFF
clone size: NA; D gene: NA; J gene: TRBJ1-2; V gene: TRBV27; CDR3 DNA: TGTGCCAGCAGTTTACACAGGAACTATGGCTACACCTTC; CDR3 protein: CASSLHRNYGYTF
clone size: few; D gene: TRBD2; J gene: TRBJ2-1; V gene: TRBV20-1; CDR3 DNA: TGCAGTTTACTAGCGGGCTCCTACAATGAGCAGTTCTTC; CDR3 protein: CSLLAGSYNEQFF
clone size: NA; D gene: NA; J gene: TRBJ2-1; V gene: TRBV24-1; CDR3 DNA: TGTGCCACCAGTGATTCCTTATTCAATGAGCAGTTCTTC; CDR3 protein: CATSDSLFNEQFF
clone size: few; D gene: NA; J gene: TRBJ2-2; V gene: TRBV5-1; CDR3 DNA: TGCGCCAGTCTAACGACAGCGAACACCGGGGAGCTGTTTTTT; CDR3 protein: CASLTTANTGELFF